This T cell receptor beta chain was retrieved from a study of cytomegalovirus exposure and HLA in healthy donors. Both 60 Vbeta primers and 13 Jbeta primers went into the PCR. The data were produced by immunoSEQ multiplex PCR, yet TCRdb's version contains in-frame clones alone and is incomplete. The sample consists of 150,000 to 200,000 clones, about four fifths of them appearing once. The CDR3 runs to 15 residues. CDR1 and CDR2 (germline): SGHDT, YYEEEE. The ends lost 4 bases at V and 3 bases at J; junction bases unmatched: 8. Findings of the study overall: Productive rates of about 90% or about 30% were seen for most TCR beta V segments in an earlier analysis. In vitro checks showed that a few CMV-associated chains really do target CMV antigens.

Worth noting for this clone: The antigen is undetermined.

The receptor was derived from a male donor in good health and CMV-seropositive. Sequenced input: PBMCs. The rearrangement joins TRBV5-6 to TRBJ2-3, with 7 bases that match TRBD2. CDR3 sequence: CASSNLADKTDTQYF. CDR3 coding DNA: TGTGCCAGCAGCAATCTAGCGGACAAAACAGATACGCAGTATTTT. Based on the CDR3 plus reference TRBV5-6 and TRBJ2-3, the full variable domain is DAGVTQSPTHLIKTRGQQVTLRCSPKSGHDTVSWYQQALGQGPQFIFQYYEEEERQRGNFPDRFSGHQFPNYSSELNVNALLLGDSALYLCASSNLADKTDTQYFGPGTRLTVL.